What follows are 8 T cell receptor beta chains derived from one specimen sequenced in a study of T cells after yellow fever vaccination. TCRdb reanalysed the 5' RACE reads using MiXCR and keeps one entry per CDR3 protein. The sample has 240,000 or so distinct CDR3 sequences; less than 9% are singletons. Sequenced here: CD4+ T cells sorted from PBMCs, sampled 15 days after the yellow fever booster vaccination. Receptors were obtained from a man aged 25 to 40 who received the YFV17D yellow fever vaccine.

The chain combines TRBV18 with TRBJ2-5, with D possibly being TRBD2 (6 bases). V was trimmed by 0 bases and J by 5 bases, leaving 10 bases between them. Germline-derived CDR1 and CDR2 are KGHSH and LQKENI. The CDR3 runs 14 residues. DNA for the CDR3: TGTGCCAGCTCACCACCCGGGACTCGGGAGACCCAGTACTTC. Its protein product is CASSPPGTRETQYF. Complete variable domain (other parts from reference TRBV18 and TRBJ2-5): NAGVMQNPRHLVRRRGQEARLRCSPMKGHSHVYWYRQLPEEGLKFMVYLQKENIIDESGMPKERFSAEFPKEGPSILRIQQVVRGDSAAYFCASSPPGTRETQYFGPGTRLLVL.

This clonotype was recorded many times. CDR3: CASTLANTGELFF. The CDR3 DNA follows: TGTGCCAGCACACTAGCCAACACCGGGGAGCTGTTTTTT. V usage is TRBV9 and J usage is TRBJ2-2; D may be TRBD2 (6 bases). V gave up 6 bases and J gave up 2 bases, with 8 bases separating them. This CDR3 has 13 amino acids. Looked up from germline, CDR1 is SGDLS and CDR2 is YYNGEE.

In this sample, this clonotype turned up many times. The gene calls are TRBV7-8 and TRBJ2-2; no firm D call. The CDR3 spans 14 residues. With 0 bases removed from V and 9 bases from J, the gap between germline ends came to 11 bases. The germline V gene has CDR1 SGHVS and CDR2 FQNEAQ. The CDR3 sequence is CASSLAESHRELFF. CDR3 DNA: TGTGCCAGCAGCTTAGCGGAATCCCACCGGGAGCTGTTTTTT.

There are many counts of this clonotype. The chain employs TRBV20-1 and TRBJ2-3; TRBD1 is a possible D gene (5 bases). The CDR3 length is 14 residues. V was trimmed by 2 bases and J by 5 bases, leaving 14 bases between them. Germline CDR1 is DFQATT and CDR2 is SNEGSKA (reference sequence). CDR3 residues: CSARRQGSRDTQYF. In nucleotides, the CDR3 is TGCAGTGCTAGAAGGCAGGGAAGTAGAGATACGCAGTATTTT.

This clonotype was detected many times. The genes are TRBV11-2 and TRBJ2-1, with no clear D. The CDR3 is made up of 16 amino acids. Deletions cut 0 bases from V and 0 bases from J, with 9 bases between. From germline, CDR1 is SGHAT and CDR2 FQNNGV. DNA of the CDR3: TGTGCCAGCAGCTTAGAGGAGTTTAGCTCCTACAATGAGCAGTTCTTC. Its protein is CASSLEEFSSYNEQFF.

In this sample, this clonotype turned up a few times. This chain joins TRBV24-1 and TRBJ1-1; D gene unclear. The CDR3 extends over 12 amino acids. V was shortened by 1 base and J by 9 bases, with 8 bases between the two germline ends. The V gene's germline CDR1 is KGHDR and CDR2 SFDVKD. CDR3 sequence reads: CATSDFTEKAFF. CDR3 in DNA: TGTGCCACCAGTGATTTTACAGAGAAAGCTTTCTTT.

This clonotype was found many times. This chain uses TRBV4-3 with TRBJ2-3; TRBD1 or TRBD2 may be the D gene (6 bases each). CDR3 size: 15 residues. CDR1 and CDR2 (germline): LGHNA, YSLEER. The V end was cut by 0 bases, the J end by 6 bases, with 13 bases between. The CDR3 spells CASSQEGGEFDTQYF. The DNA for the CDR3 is TGCGCCAGCAGCCAAGAGGGGGGCGAATTTGATACGCAGTATTTT.

CDR3 residues: CASRPTVVVSTDTQYF. The CDR3 coding sequence is TGCGCCAGCAGACCCACAGTCGTGGTTTCCACAGATACGCAGTATTTT. The genes are TRBV5-1 and TRBJ2-3; no clear D gene. Trimming took off 5 bases at V and 2 bases at J, with 18 bases between the two ends. Germline V gene sequence: CDR1 SGHRS, CDR2 YFSETQ. The CDR3 has 16 residues.